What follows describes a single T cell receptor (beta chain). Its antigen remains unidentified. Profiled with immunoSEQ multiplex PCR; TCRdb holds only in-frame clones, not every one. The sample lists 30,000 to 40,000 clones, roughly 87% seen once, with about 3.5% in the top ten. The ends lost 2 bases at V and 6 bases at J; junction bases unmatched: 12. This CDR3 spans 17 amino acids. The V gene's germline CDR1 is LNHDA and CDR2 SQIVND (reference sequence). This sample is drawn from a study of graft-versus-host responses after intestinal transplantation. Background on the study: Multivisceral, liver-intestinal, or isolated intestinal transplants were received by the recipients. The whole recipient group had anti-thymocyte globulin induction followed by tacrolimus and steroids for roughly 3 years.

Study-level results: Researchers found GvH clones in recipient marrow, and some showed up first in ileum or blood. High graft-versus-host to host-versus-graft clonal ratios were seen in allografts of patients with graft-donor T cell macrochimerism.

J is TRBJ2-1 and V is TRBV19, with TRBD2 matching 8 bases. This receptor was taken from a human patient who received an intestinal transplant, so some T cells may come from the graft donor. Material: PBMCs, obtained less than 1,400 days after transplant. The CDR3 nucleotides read TGTGCCAGTAGTATAAGGGCTGCGACTAGCGTCCCCAATGAGCAGTTCTTC. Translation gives CASSIRAATSVPNEQFF.